This T cell receptor beta chain stems from a study of control samples from healthy donors and cancer patients. The CDR3 is 14 amino acids. V was pared by 4 bases and J by 3 bases, with 4 bases of the junction left unmatched. Looked up from germline, CDR1 is SGDLS and CDR2 is YYNGEE. Clones were sequenced by immunoSEQ multiplex PCR, and TCRdb holds only the in-frame ones, with some missing. The sample carries 63,000 or so clones, roughly 84% recorded once. Specimen: blood. The V call is TRBV9, the J call TRBJ1-3; 7 bases line up with TRBD1. The sequence was obtained from a man aged 50 to 59 in good health. This CDR3 is CASSPGDSGNTIYF. CDR3 nucleotide sequence: TGTGCCAGCAGCCCCGGGGACAGTGGAAACACCATATATTTT.